This TCR beta chain was retrieved from a study of technical replicates of blood from several donors. Per germline, CDR1 GTSNPN and CDR2 SVGIG (reference sequence). The junction had 5 bases not matched to a gene; V was cut back by 6 bases and J by 1 base. CDR3 length: 13 amino acids. Here immunoSEQ multiplex PCR was the method, and the copy in TCRdb shows in-frame clones only, minus some. The data show about 61,000 clones, 97% seen once. The sample was T cells isolated from PBMCs. The receptor comes from a human donor in good health. V is TRBV30 and J is TRBJ2-7; 8 nucleotides align to TRBD2. Written as DNA, the CDR3 is TGTGCCTGTGGACTAGCCTTATCCTACGAGCAGTACTTC. Amino acid sequence: CACGLALSYEQYF.